These T cell receptor beta chains were read from a single sample in a study of CD8 T cells in ankylosing spondylitis. MiXCR, applied by TCRdb to the 5' RACE reads, yields one record per CDR3 protein. The table shows about 540,000 distinct CDR3 sequences, with roughly 13% occurring only once. Sample: blood, either unsorted or a sorted T cell fraction (not recorded which). These receptors were collected from a male donor with ankylosing spondylitis. CDR3s include the opening cysteine and the closing phenylalanine or tryptophan. Each record gives: D gene, J gene, clone size, V gene, CDR3 DNA, CDR3 protein. A D gene is named only where the DNA matches it firmly. The size entry is marked missing in some rows and otherwise reads once, few, many or a size class.

D gene: .
J gene: TRBJ2-2
clone size: few
V gene: TRBV5-1
CDR3 DNA: TGCGCCAGCAGCTTGGTTGCCCTTCGAGACACCGGGGAGCTGTTTTTT
CDR3 protein: CASSLVALRDTGELFF

D gene: .
J gene: TRBJ1-5
clone size: many
V gene: TRBV5-6
CDR3 DNA: TGTGCCAGCAGTGGAGGGAAGGATCAGCCCCAGCATTTT
CDR3 protein: CASSGGKDQPQHF

D gene: .
J gene: TRBJ2-7
clone size: few
V gene: TRBV7-9
CDR3 DNA: TGTGCCAGCAGCTTATTCGGGTCCTACGAGCAGTACTTC
CDR3 protein: CASSLFGSYEQYF

D gene: .
J gene: TRBJ2-1
clone size: many
V gene: TRBV5-1
CDR3 DNA: TGCGCCAGCAGCTTGGCTCAATACAATGAGCAGTTCTTC
CDR3 protein: CASSLAQYNEQFF

D gene: TRBD1
J gene: TRBJ2-3
clone size: few
V gene: TRBV29-1
CDR3 DNA: TGCAGCGTTGGTAGGCAGGGGGCAGATACGCAGTATTTT
CDR3 protein: CSVGRQGADTQYF

D gene: TRBD2
J gene: TRBJ2-1
clone size: few
V gene: TRBV20-1
CDR3 DNA: TGCAGTGCTAGAGATCGTAGCGGGAGGGTAGGGGAGCAGTTCTTC
CDR3 protein: CSARDRSGRVGEQFF

D gene: .
J gene: TRBJ1-5
clone size: few
V gene: TRBV20-1
CDR3 DNA: TGCAGTGCTAGAGAATCCGGGGATCAGCCCCAGCATTTT
CDR3 protein: CSARESGDQPQHF

D gene: TRBD2
J gene: TRBJ2-1
clone size: many
V gene: TRBV24-1
CDR3 DNA: TGTGCCACCACCCCCGGCGGGAGCGGTTACAATGAGCAGTTCTTC
CDR3 protein: CATTPGGSGYNEQFF

D gene: .
J gene: TRBJ2-3
clone size: few
V gene: TRBV18
CDR3 DNA: TGTGCCAGCTCACCTTCTACAGGAGATACGCAGTATTTT
CDR3 protein: CASSPSTGDTQYF

D gene: TRBD2
J gene: TRBJ2-2
clone size: few
V gene: TRBV11-1
CDR3 DNA: TGTGCCAGCAGCCTCACTAGCGGGTACACCGGGGAGCTGTTTTTT
CDR3 protein: CASSLTSGYTGELFF

D gene: .
J gene: TRBJ2-2
clone size: many
V gene: TRBV12-3/TRBV12-4
CDR3 DNA: TGTGCCAGCAGCCCTACCGGGACAATGAACACCGGGGAGCTGTTTTTT
CDR3 protein: CASSPTGTMNTGELFF

D gene: TRBD2
J gene: TRBJ2-1
clone size: few
V gene: TRBV10-2
CDR3 DNA: TGCGCCAGCAGTGAATCTGGCGGGAGAGGGTACAATGAGCAGTTCTTC
CDR3 protein: CASSESGGRGYNEQFF

D gene: .
J gene: TRBJ1-6
clone size: many
V gene: TRBV5-1
CDR3 DNA: TGCGCCAGCAGCTTAGGGGGAGACTCACCCCTCCACTTT
CDR3 protein: CASSLGGDSPLHF

D gene: .
J gene: TRBJ2-1
clone size: .
V gene: TRBV3-1
CDR3 DNA: TGTGCCAGCAGCCATAGCGGCCATGAGCAGTTCTTC
CDR3 protein: CASSHSGHEQFF

D gene: .
J gene: TRBJ2-7
clone size: .
V gene: TRBV15
CDR3 DNA: TGTGCCACCAGCAGAGTACATCTCTACGAGCAGTACTTC
CDR3 protein: CATSRVHLYEQYF

D gene: .
J gene: TRBJ2-3
clone size: many
V gene: TRBV12-3/TRBV12-4
CDR3 DNA: TGTGCCAGCAGTTTAGATAGCGGCCGCACAGATACGCAGTATTTT
CDR3 protein: CASSLDSGRTDTQYF

D gene: TRBD1
J gene: TRBJ1-1
clone size: .
V gene: TRBV9
CDR3 DNA: TGTGCCAGCAGCGTCGCCCCGGACAGGGCCGAAGCTTTCTTT
CDR3 protein: CASSVAPDRAEAFF

D gene: .
J gene: TRBJ2-2
clone size: .
V gene: TRBV5-4
CDR3 DNA: TGTGCCAGCAGCTACCGACTTGCCACCGGGGAGCTGTTTTTT
CDR3 protein: CASSYRLATGELFF

D gene: .
J gene: TRBJ1-1
clone size: few
V gene: TRBV6-2/TRBV6-3
CDR3 DNA: TGTGCCAGCAGTCGGGCGGACGGTTTGAACACTGAAGCTTTCTTT
CDR3 protein: CASSRADGLNTEAFF

D gene: .
J gene: TRBJ1-2
clone size: few
V gene: TRBV29-1
CDR3 DNA: TGCAGCGGGGGAGGGCAGGGGAACTATGGCTACACCTTC
CDR3 protein: CSGGGQGNYGYTF

D gene: .
J gene: TRBJ2-1
clone size: many
V gene: TRBV12-3/TRBV12-4
CDR3 DNA: TGTGCCAGCAGCTCCCTATCGGGACGGGACTACAATGAGCAGTTCTTC
CDR3 protein: CASSSLSGRDYNEQFF

D gene: TRBD2
J gene: TRBJ2-2
clone size: many
V gene: TRBV11-2
CDR3 DNA: TGTGCCAGCAGCTCGAGGACTAGCGGTCTCACCGGGGAGCTGTTTTTT
CDR3 protein: CASSSRTSGLTGELFF

D gene: .
J gene: TRBJ2-5
clone size: .
V gene: TRBV12-3/TRBV12-4
CDR3 DNA: TGTGCCAGCTGCTGGGGTCTTCGAGAGACCCAGTACTTC
CDR3 protein: CASCWGLRETQYF

D gene: .
J gene: TRBJ1-4
clone size: few
V gene: TRBV5-1
CDR3 DNA: TGCGCCAGCAGCCCCTCGGCAGCCGTAATAGGGGAAAAACTGTTTTTT
CDR3 protein: CASSPSAAVIGEKLFF

D gene: .
J gene: TRBJ1-1
clone size: few
V gene: TRBV5-1
CDR3 DNA: TGCGCCAGCAGCTTATCGGGGGCCCTCACTGAAGCTTTCTTT
CDR3 protein: CASSLSGALTEAFF

D gene: .
J gene: TRBJ2-2
clone size: medium-sized
V gene: TRBV12-3/TRBV12-4
CDR3 DNA: TGTGCCAGCAGCCGACAGGCACCCCGGGGCACCGGGGAGCTGTTTTTT
CDR3 protein: CASSRQAPRGTGELFF

D gene: .
J gene: TRBJ1-1
clone size: .
V gene: TRBV11-3
CDR3 DNA: TGTGCCAGCAGCAAAGAGAGGGGGACTGAAGCTTTCTTT
CDR3 protein: CASSKERGTEAFF

D gene: .
J gene: TRBJ1-1
clone size: few
V gene: TRBV27
CDR3 DNA: TGTGCCAGCAGTTTCCTGGGGGCCTACACTGAAGCTTTCTTT
CDR3 protein: CASSFLGAYTEAFF

D gene: .
J gene: TRBJ2-7
clone size: few
V gene: TRBV5-4
CDR3 DNA: TGTGCCAGCACCCCTCGCGGAAATCGCGAGCAGTACTTC
CDR3 protein: CASTPRGNREQYF

D gene: TRBD1
J gene: TRBJ1-2
clone size: few
V gene: TRBV14
CDR3 DNA: TGTGCCAGCAGCCAGCTGGGGACAGCTAACTATGGCTACACCTTC
CDR3 protein: CASSQLGTANYGYTF

D gene: TRBD2
J gene: TRBJ2-3
clone size: many
V gene: TRBV20-1
CDR3 DNA: TGCAGTGCTTTCCTCGGGACTAGCAGAAGCACAGATACGCAGTATTTT
CDR3 protein: CSAFLGTSRSTDTQYF

D gene: .
J gene: TRBJ1-4
clone size: few
V gene: TRBV4-2
CDR3 DNA: TGTGCCAGCAGCCAAGAAAGGGGGAAATGGGAAAAACTGTTTTTT
CDR3 protein: CASSQERGKWEKLFF

D gene: .
J gene: TRBJ1-1
clone size: few
V gene: TRBV20-1
CDR3 DNA: TGCAGTGCTAGAGAACACGAGAACACTGAAGCTTTCTTT
CDR3 protein: CSAREHENTEAFF

D gene: .
J gene: TRBJ2-4
clone size: few
V gene: TRBV5-1
CDR3 DNA: TGCGCCAGCAGCCCCGGGACACAAGCCAAAAACATTCAGTACTTC
CDR3 protein: CASSPGTQAKNIQYF

D gene: .
J gene: TRBJ2-7
clone size: many
V gene: TRBV29-1
CDR3 DNA: TGCAGCGTTGAAACAGCCTCCTACGAGCAGTACTTC
CDR3 protein: CSVETASYEQYF

D gene: .
J gene: TRBJ2-1
clone size: few
V gene: TRBV5-1
CDR3 DNA: TGCGCCAGCAGCTTGTACGGGGTCAGGAGCAATGAGCAGTTCTTC
CDR3 protein: CASSLYGVRSNEQFF

D gene: TRBD2
J gene: TRBJ2-7
clone size: .
V gene: TRBV25-1
CDR3 DNA: TGTGCCAGCAGTGAAGCGGGCGGGAGGGACTACGAGCAGTACTTC
CDR3 protein: CASSEAGGRDYEQYF

D gene: TRBD2
J gene: TRBJ2-5
clone size: .
V gene: TRBV19
CDR3 DNA: TGTGCCAGTAGTAGGGGAGGGGTAGCGGGAGTTAGGGAGACCCAGTACTTC
CDR3 protein: CASSRGGVAGVRETQYF

D gene: .
J gene: TRBJ1-5
clone size: many
V gene: TRBV4-1
CDR3 DNA: TGCGCCAGCAGCCAAGCAGGGGGCAATCAGCCCCAGCATTTT
CDR3 protein: CASSQAGGNQPQHF

D gene: .
J gene: TRBJ2-7
clone size: once
V gene: TRBV5-6
CDR3 DNA: TGTGCCAGCAGCCCCGGAGTAGGCTACGAGCAGTACTTC
CDR3 protein: CASSPGVGYEQYF

D gene: .
J gene: TRBJ2-4
clone size: .
V gene: TRBV7-2
CDR3 DNA: TGTGCCAGCGGGAGTGTAACCAAAAACATTCAGTACTTC
CDR3 protein: CASGSVTKNIQYF

D gene: .
J gene: TRBJ2-1
clone size: many
V gene: TRBV12-3/TRBV12-4
CDR3 DNA: TGTGCCAGCAGAAGGGACAACGGGGACAATGAGCAGTTCTTC
CDR3 protein: CASRRDNGDNEQFF

D gene: .
J gene: TRBJ2-7
clone size: .
V gene: TRBV7-8
CDR3 DNA: TGTGCCAGCAGCTTAGGGCTAGCGTCCGAGCAGTACTTC
CDR3 protein: CASSLGLASEQYF

D gene: TRBD2
J gene: TRBJ2-7
clone size: .
V gene: TRBV29-1
CDR3 DNA: TGCAGCGTTGAAACTGCTAGCGGGCCCTACGAGCAGTACTTC
CDR3 protein: CSVETASGPYEQYF

D gene: TRBD2
J gene: TRBJ2-3
clone size: .
V gene: TRBV4-2
CDR3 DNA: TGTGCCAGCAGCCGGGGGAGGGTCACAGATACGCAGTATTTT
CDR3 protein: CASSRGRVTDTQYF

D gene: .
J gene: TRBJ2-2
clone size: many
V gene: TRBV24-1
CDR3 DNA: TGTGCCACCAGTGTAAGCACCGGGGAGCTGTTTTTT
CDR3 protein: CATSVSTGELFF

D gene: .
J gene: TRBJ2-3
clone size: few
V gene: TRBV5-1
CDR3 DNA: TGCGCCAGCAGCTTGAAGGGTACCTCGACTCTGGACACAGATACGCAGTATTTT
CDR3 protein: CASSLKGTSTLDTDTQYF

D gene: .
J gene: TRBJ2-1
clone size: few
V gene: TRBV3-1
CDR3 DNA: TGTGCCAGCAGCCTCGGGACACCCGGACGGAATGAGCAGTTCTTC
CDR3 protein: CASSLGTPGRNEQFF

D gene: .
J gene: TRBJ1-2
clone size: few
V gene: TRBV13
CDR3 DNA: TGTGCCAGCAGCCCCGATGGACAGTATGGCTACACCTTC
CDR3 protein: CASSPDGQYGYTF

D gene: TRBD2
J gene: TRBJ2-5
clone size: .
V gene: TRBV20-1
CDR3 DNA: TGCAGTGCTCTTTCGGGGGGAGGGCCTCAGGAGACCCAGTACTTC
CDR3 protein: CSALSGGGPQETQYF

D gene: .
J gene: TRBJ2-2
clone size: few
V gene: TRBV9
CDR3 DNA: TGTGCCAGCAGCGTAGCGGCCAGTCAGAACACCGGGGAGCTGTTTTTT
CDR3 protein: CASSVAASQNTGELFF